The 15 T cell receptor beta chains below all came from one sample that was sequenced in a study of shared clonotypes between healthy human individuals. Here immunoSEQ multiplex PCR was the method, and the copy in TCRdb shows in-frame clones only, minus some. Counted here are 850,000 to 1,200,000 clones, about 74% occurring once; the ten biggest clones make up roughly 1.5%. The source material was memory CD4+ T cells sorted from blood. Regarding subset: CD45RA-negative fraction. The origin of the receptors is a man between 18 and 29 years old in good health.

This clone was detected a few times. V gene TRBV5-1 combines with J gene TRBJ2-1; the D is unclear. CDR1 and CDR2 (germline): SGHRS, YFSETQ. The CDR3 runs 14 residues. V dropped 7 bases and J dropped 5 bases, with 16 bases sitting between them. The CDR3 nucleotides are TGCGCCAGCTTCCGAGACGGACCGAACAATGAGCAGTTCTTC. It translates to CASFRDGPNNEQFF.

This clone was seen a single time. The genes are TRBV6-6 and TRBJ2-7; a weak D match, TRBD1 (6 bases). The CDR3 consists of 13 residues. Germline-derived CDR1 and CDR2 are MNHNY and SVGAGI (reference sequence). V shed 4 bases and J shed 5 bases, with 12 bases lying between them. CDR3 DNA sequence: TGTGCCAGCAGTTCCCTGAACAGGGACGAGCAGTACTTC. It translates to CASSSLNRDEQYF.

The chain is built from TRBV27 and TRBJ1-1; no reliable D call. In germline, CDR1 is MNHEY, CDR2 SMNVEV (reference sequence). The CDR3 is made up of 13 amino acids. Trimming cost V 2 bases and J 7 bases, with 11 bases left between them. Written as DNA, the CDR3 is TGTGCCAGCAGTTTAATTGTAGGCAGTGAAGCTTTCTTT. Amino acids: CASSLIVGSEAFF.

The chain has TRBV9 and TRBJ1-1; D is uncertain. CDR3 length equals 13 residues. V shed 4 bases and J shed 1 base, with 8 bases lying between them. Germline V gene sequence: CDR1 SGDLS, CDR2 YYNGEE. The CDR3 loop reads CASSIGPNTEAFF. The CDR3, as DNA: TGTGCCAGCAGCATCGGTCCGAACACTGAAGCTTTCTTT.

The CDR3 DNA reads as TGTGCCAGCAGCTTGGCCATCGGGGAGCTGTTTTTT. Translating it yields CASSLAIGELFF. The chain links TRBV5-5 to TRBJ2-2, with D unresolved. Trimming left V 0 bases short and J 7 bases short, with 4 bases between. The CDR3 spans 12 residues. Germline V gene sequence: CDR1 SGHKS, CDR2 YYEKEE (reference sequence).

This clone was detected only a few times. The chain joins TRBV7-2 to TRBJ2-3; D possibly corresponds to TRBD2 (5 bases). CDR3 length: 16 residues. V was cut by 5 bases and J by 0 bases, with 15 bases left in between. The germline V gene has CDR1 SGHTA and CDR2 FQGNSA. The CDR3 region is CASSLGNGISTDTQYF. CDR3 DNA sequence: TGTGCCAGCAGCCTAGGGAACGGGATTAGCACAGATACGCAGTATTTT.

The J gene is TRBJ2-3, the V gene TRBV20-1, with D uncertain. Germline values: CDR1 DFQATT, CDR2 SNEGSKA (reference sequence). This CDR3 is built from 11 residues. CDR3 DNA: TGCAGGTTAGGGAGCACAGATACGCAGTATTTT. Amino acids: CRLGSTDTQYF.

The CDR3 here is CASSWGTGDSGANVLTF. Here the CDR3 DNA reads TGTGCCAGCAGCTGGGGGACAGGAGATTCTGGGGCCAACGTCCTGACTTTC. The chain is built from TRBV7-9 and TRBJ2-6; the match to TRBD1 covers 8 bases. The CDR3 spans 17 residues. The germline CDR1 and CDR2 sequences are SEHNR and FQNEAQ (reference sequence). V shed 4 bases and J 1 base; nucleotides not matched to a gene: 6.

The rearrangement joins TRBV4-1 to TRBJ2-3; no definite D call. V shed 1 base and J shed 4 bases, with 15 bases lying between them. This CDR3 is built from 16 residues. Germline-derived CDR1 and CDR2 are MGHRA and YSYEKL. The CDR3 reads CASSQVGWVAADTQYF. The CDR3 bases are TGCGCCAGCAGCCAAGTCGGGTGGGTTGCGGCAGATACGCAGTATTTT.

This rearrangement joins TRBV7-6 to TRBJ2-3; unclear D gene. V lost 1 base to trimming and J lost 1 base, with 9 bases between them. This CDR3 region has 15 residues. Germline values: CDR1 SGHVS, CDR2 FNYEAQ. The DNA for the CDR3 is TGTGCCAGCAGCTTAGACAGCCAGGGCACAGATACGCAGTATTTT. Encoded protein: CASSLDSQGTDTQYF.

This clone was counted between two and nine times. The CDR3 reads CARSLVNNYGYTF. CDR3 nucleotides: TGTGCCAGAAGCTTGGTGAATAACTATGGCTACACCTTC. This sequence joins TRBV5-3 and TRBJ1-2; D not resolved. TRBV5-3 is flagged as an ORF with uncertain function. CDR3 size: 13 residues. The V gene lost 0 bases and the J gene lost 1 base, with 4 bases spanning the gap.

The V call is TRBV6-5, the J call TRBJ1-1, with D maybe TRBD1 (5 bases). There are 14 residues in the CDR3. Trimming cost V 6 bases and J 4 bases, with 15 bases left between them. Germline V gene lookup returns CDR1 MNHEY and CDR2 SVGAGI. Here the CDR3 reads CASSLTRGGTEAFF. CDR3 coding DNA: TGTGCCAGCAGCCTCACTCGGGGGGGCACTGAAGCTTTCTTT.

This clone was recorded a few times. The chain has TRBV15 and TRBJ1-1; D is uncertain. CDR1 is LNHNV and CDR2 is YYDKDF in the germline V gene (reference sequence). This CDR3 is built from 15 residues. V dropped 1 base and J dropped 0 bases, with 9 bases sitting between them. The CDR3 DNA reads TGTGCCACCAGCAGAGGTGGAGTTATGAACACTGAAGCTTTCTTT. Translated, it gives CATSRGGVMNTEAFF.

The rearrangement uses TRBV25-1 and TRBJ2-3; D gene unclear. Germline V gene lookup returns CDR1 MGHDK and CDR2 SYGVNS. This CDR3 is 16 amino acids long. The germline V and J ends were trimmed by 3 bases and 2 bases, with 15 bases remaining between them. The CDR3 sequence: CASSDFRLGNTDTQYF. The CDR3 nucleotides read TGTGCCAGCAGTGACTTCAGGCTGGGAAACACAGATACGCAGTATTTT.

The V call is TRBV7-9, the J call TRBJ1-6; a weak D match, TRBD1 (5 bases). Germline-derived CDR1 and CDR2 are SEHNR and FQNEAQ (reference sequence). Deletions cut 2 bases from V and 14 bases from J, with 13 bases between. This CDR3 is 13 amino acids long. The CDR3 here is CASSLQGLKSLHF. The DNA for the CDR3 is TGTGCCAGCAGCTTACAGGGTTTAAAATCCCTCCACTTT.